This record looks at one TCR beta chain sequence and its context. Only one count was recorded for this clone. Which antigen it targets is not known. No quality values exist for individual bases; no much larger clone is one base distant. This entry belongs to a study of blood T cell repertoires in COVID-19 (dated by TCRdb to the early 2020s). At the level of the whole study: Samples covering the acute and convalescent phases of COVID-19 were provided by collaborators in the United States, Italy and Spain. The prospective study material was composed of cDNA or gDNA derived from T cells, B-cell-depleted T cells, or PBMCs. The dataset comprised deeply sampled blood TCRbeta repertoires from subjects exposed to, actively infected with, or recovered from COVID-19. The repertoires were released in a freely available public database meant as a resource for research on the immune response to SARS-CoV-2. Samples were obtained from the ongoing ImmuneRACE study (first 160 participants) and from 1,254 subjects provided by 6 global collaborators. Sample metadata almost always included a de-identified subject ID, COVID-19 status, age in years and sex. HLA class I and class II types, where available, came from metadata supplied by the sample provider rather than from assay-based typing. Broad study findings and their caveats: The quantity of clinical and demographic metadata differed by source and by participant and was supplied without curation.

The immunoSEQ Assay, a bias-controlled multiplex PCR, was used to amplify TCRbeta CDR3 regions from genomic DNA. Per the source publication's procedure: The number of nucleated cells in each sample was estimated from the amplification of reference gene primers within the assay. To quantify the absolute abundance of each unique TCRbeta CDR3 rearrangement, sequence reads were collapsed and filtered. For each sample, productive Simpson clonality was calculated as the square root of Simpson's diversity index over productive rearrangements. Entries here come from immuneACCESS through TCRdb and include only in-frame sequences with V and J called. Some clones fail to appear in such tables; in the studies checked, an unresolved V gene covers under half of the shortfall, and the cause of the remainder is unknown. V and J calls and clone size come straight from that table; D and trimming were deduced from the DNA. Across this sample there are 84,000 or so clones, with 75% to 85% seen only once. About 31% of the sample comes from the top ten.

Based on the germline V gene, the CDR1 and CDR2 sequences are SQVTM and ANQGSEA. The CDR3 contains 13 residues, cysteine and phenylalanine counted. Left in the record is the CDR3 DNA by itself, 39 bases read in frame from the first base. V is cut back by 6 bases and J by 4 bases, with 7 bases in the junction unmatched. Whole blood was collected in K2EDTA tubes by collaborating institutions according to the institutions' own protocols. For TCRbeta analysis, collaborators shipped samples as frozen whole blood, isolated PBMCs, or DNA extracted from either of those sample types. The TCR comes from a woman aged 80 or over with acute or convalescent COVID-19. The material sequenced was peripheral blood. Recombination joined TRBV29-1 with TRBJ2-7; 9 nucleotides in the junction match TRBD1. The sequence in DNA is TGCAGCGTCCAGGGACAGGGCCTATACGAGCAGTACTTC. Its product reads: CSVQGQGLYEQYF.